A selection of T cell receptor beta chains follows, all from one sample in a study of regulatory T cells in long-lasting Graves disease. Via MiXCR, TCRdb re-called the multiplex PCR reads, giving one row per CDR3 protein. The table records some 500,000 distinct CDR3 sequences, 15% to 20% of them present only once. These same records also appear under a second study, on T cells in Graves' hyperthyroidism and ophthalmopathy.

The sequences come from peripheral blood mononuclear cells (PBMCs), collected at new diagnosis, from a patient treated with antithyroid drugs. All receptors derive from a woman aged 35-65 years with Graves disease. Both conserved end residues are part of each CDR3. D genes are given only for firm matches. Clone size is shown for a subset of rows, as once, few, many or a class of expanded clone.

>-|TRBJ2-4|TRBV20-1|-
TGCAGTGCTAGTTGGGAGAGGAACATTCAGTACTTC
CSASWERNIQYF
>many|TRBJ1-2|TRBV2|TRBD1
TGTGCCAGCAGCGGATTTTCGGGACAGGAAGGCTACACCTTC
CASSGFSGQEGYTF
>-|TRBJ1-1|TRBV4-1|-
TGCGCCAGCAGCCAAACGAGGGCGTCCATGAACACTGAAGCTTTCTTT
CASSQTRASMNTEAFF
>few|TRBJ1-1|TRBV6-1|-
TGTGCCAGTCACAGCCCCGGGGGGGCTTTCTTT
CASHSPGGAFF
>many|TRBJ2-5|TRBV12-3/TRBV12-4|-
TGTGCCAGCAGTAACAGGGTTGAGACCCAGTACTTC
CASSNRVETQYF
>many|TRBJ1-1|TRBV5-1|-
TGCGCCAGCAGCTCGACCAAGGACAGCCTACCCACTGAAGCTTTCTTT
CASSSTKDSLPTEAFF
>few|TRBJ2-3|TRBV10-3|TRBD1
TGTGCCATCGGGAGCCCCACAGGGGGCGGCACAGATACGCAGTATTTT
CAIGSPTGGGTDTQYF
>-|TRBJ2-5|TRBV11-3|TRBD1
TGTGCCAGCAGCTGGGGACAGTCGGGACAGAAAGAGACCCAGTACTTC
CASSWGQSGQKETQYF
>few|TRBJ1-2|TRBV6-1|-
TGTGCCAGCAGTGAAGGGTTAGGGTGGGACTATGGCTACACCTTC
CASSEGLGWDYGYTF
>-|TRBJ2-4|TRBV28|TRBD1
TGTGCCAGCTCCCCCCCGGGACAGGTTTCGGACATTCAGTACTTC
CASSPPGQVSDIQYF
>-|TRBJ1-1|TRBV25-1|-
TGTGCCAGCAGTGAAAGGGGGGGGGGGGATGAAGCTTTCTTT
CASSERGGGDEAFF
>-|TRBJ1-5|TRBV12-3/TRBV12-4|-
TGTGCCAGCAGTCCCGACGGTGACTATCAGCCCCAGCATTTT
CASSPDGDYQPQHF
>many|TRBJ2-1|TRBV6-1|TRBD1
TGTGCCAGCGGCAGGACAGGGGGTCTTCATGAGCAGTTCTTC
CASGRTGGLHEQFF
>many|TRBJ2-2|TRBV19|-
TGTGCCAGTAGTCCCGGGACCGTCACCGGGGAGCTGTTTTTT
CASSPGTVTGELFF
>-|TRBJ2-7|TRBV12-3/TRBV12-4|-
TGTGCCAGCAGTTTAGCTGGGATCTCCTACGAGCAGTACTTC
CASSLAGISYEQYF